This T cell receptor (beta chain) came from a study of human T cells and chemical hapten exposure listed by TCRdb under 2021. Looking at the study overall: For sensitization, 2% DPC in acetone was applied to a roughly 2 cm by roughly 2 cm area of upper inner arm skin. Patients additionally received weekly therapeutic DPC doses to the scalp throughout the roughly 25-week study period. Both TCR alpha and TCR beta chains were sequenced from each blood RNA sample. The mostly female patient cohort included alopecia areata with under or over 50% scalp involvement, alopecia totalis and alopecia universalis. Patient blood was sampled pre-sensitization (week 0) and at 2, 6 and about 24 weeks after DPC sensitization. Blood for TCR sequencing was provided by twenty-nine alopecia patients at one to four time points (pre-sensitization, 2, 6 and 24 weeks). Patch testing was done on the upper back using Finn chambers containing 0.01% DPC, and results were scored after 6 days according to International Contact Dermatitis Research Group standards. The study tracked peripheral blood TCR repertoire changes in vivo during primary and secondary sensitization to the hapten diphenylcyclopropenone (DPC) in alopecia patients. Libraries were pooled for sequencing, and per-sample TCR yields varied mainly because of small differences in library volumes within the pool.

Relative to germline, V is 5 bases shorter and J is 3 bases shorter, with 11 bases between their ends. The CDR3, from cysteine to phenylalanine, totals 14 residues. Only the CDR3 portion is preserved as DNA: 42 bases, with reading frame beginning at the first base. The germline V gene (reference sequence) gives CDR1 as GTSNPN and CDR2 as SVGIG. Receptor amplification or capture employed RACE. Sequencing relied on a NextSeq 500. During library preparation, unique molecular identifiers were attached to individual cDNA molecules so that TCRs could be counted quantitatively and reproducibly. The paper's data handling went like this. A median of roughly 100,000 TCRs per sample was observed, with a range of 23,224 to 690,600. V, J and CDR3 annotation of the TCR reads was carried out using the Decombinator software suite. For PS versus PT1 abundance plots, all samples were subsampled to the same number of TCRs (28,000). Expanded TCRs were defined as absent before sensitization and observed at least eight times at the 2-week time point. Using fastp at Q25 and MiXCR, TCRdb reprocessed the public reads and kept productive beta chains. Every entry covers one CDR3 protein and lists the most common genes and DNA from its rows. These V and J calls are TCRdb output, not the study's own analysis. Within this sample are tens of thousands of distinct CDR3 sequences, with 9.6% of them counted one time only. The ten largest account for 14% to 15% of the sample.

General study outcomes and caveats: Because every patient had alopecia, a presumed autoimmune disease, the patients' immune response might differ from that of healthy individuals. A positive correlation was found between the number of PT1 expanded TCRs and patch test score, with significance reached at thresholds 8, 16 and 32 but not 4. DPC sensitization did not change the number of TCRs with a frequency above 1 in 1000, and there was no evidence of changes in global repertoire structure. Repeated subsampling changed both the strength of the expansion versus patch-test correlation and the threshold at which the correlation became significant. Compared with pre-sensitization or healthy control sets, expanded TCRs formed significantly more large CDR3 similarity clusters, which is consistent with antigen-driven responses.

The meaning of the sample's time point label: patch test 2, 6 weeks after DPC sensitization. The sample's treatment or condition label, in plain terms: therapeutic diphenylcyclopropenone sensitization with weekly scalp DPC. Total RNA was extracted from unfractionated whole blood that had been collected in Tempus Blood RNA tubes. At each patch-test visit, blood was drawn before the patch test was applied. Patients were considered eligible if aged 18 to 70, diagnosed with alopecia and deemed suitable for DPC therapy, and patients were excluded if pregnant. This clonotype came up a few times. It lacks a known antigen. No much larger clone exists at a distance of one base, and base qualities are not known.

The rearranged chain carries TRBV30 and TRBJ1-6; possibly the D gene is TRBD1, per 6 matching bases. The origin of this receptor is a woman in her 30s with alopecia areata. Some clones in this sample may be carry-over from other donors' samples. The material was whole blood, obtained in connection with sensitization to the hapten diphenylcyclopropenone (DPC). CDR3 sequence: CAWLPRGYNSPLHF. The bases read TGTGCCTGGCTCCCCAGGGGCTATAATTCACCCCTCCACTTT.